A selection of T cell receptor beta chains follows, all from one sample in a study of T cell repertoires in cytomegalovirus infection. The antigens of these receptors remain unknown. TCRdb redid the calling of the reads with MiXCR, one entry per CDR3 protein. The sample comprises about 310,000 distinct CDR3 sequences, 20% to 25% of which are singletons, and approximately 12% rests with the top ten. The sample consisted of cultured PBMCs, taken from culture after CMV antigen stimulation. All receptors come from a human donor in good health (CMV status not recorded). Some clones in this sample may be carry-over from other donors' samples. The CDR3 runs from the conserved cysteine through the conserved F or W. D genes are given only for firm matches. The size of a clone is reported for some rows only, either as once, few or many, or as a class for expanded clones.

v_gene: TRBV24-1; j_gene: TRBJ2-3; d_gene: .; abundance: few; CDR3aa: CATSTAASTDTQYF; CDR3nt: TGTGCCACCAGTACAGCGGCTAGCACAGATACGCAGTATTTT
v_gene: TRBV6-2/TRBV6-3; j_gene: TRBJ1-1; d_gene: .; abundance: .; CDR3aa: CASSYGNQLGRTWDTEAFF; CDR3nt: TGTGCCAGCAGTTACGGGAACCAACTCGGACGGACCTGGGACACTGAAGCTTTCTTT
v_gene: TRBV29-1; j_gene: TRBJ2-5; d_gene: .; abundance: few; CDR3aa: CSVARRAGRETQYF; CDR3nt: TGCAGCGTTGCCCGGCGGGCGGGAAGAGAGACCCAGTACTTC
v_gene: TRBV12-5; j_gene: TRBJ2-3; d_gene: TRBD2; abundance: many; CDR3aa: CASGEQWPGLASGGTDTQYF; CDR3nt: TGTGCTAGTGGCGAACAATGGCCAGGGTTAGCTAGCGGAGGCACAGATACGCAGTATTTT
v_gene: TRBV27; j_gene: TRBJ2-1; d_gene: TRBD2; abundance: .; CDR3aa: CASSFRLAGSYNEQFF; CDR3nt: TGTGCCAGCAGTTTCCGACTAGCGGGATCTTACAATGAGCAGTTCTTC
v_gene: TRBV7-2; j_gene: TRBJ1-2; d_gene: .; abundance: few; CDR3aa: CASSLIEGHYGYTF; CDR3nt: TGTGCCAGCAGCTTAATCGAGGGACACTATGGCTACACCTTC
v_gene: TRBV18; j_gene: TRBJ2-2; d_gene: TRBD2; abundance: .; CDR3aa: CASSPPGLAASNTGELFF; CDR3nt: TGTGCCAGCTCACCTCCGGGACTAGCGGCATCGAACACCGGGGAGCTGTTTTTT
v_gene: TRBV7-2; j_gene: TRBJ2-7; d_gene: .; abundance: many; CDR3aa: CASRVGRSSYEQYF; CDR3nt: TGTGCCAGCAGAGTGGGCAGGAGCTCCTACGAGCAGTACTTC
v_gene: TRBV6-2/TRBV6-3; j_gene: TRBJ1-5; d_gene: TRBD1; abundance: many; CDR3aa: CASSPHRGLISNQPQHF; CDR3nt: TGTGCCAGCAGTCCACACAGGGGGCTTATCAGCAATCAGCCCCAGCATTTT
v_gene: TRBV5-4; j_gene: TRBJ2-7; d_gene: .; abundance: few; CDR3aa: CASSPGRVADYEQYF; CDR3nt: TGTGCCAGCAGCCCCGGGCGGGTAGCGGATTACGAGCAGTACTTC
v_gene: TRBV5-5; j_gene: TRBJ2-7; d_gene: .; abundance: few; CDR3aa: CASSLDRDWYEQYF; CDR3nt: TGTGCCAGCAGCTTGGACAGGGATTGGTACGAGCAGTACTTC
v_gene: TRBV5-1; j_gene: TRBJ1-1; d_gene: .; abundance: .; CDR3aa: CASSPGGADTEAFF; CDR3nt: TGCGCCAGCAGCCCGGGGGGGGCCGACACTGAAGCTTTCTTT
v_gene: TRBV7-2; j_gene: TRBJ2-7; d_gene: .; abundance: few; CDR3aa: CASSDRLGVEQYF; CDR3nt: TGTGCCAGCAGCGACAGGCTGGGGGTCGAGCAGTACTTC
v_gene: TRBV5-1; j_gene: TRBJ1-1; d_gene: .; abundance: .; CDR3aa: CASWGGTEAFF; CDR3nt: TGCGCCAGTTGGGGGGGCACTGAAGCTTTCTTT
v_gene: TRBV3-1; j_gene: TRBJ1-5; d_gene: .; abundance: .; CDR3aa: CASSQGLLPNQPQHF; CDR3nt: TGTGCCAGCAGCCAGGGGCTGTTACCTAATCAGCCCCAGCATTTT
v_gene: TRBV11-3; j_gene: TRBJ2-1; d_gene: TRBD2; abundance: many; CDR3aa: CASSTLAGYNEQFF; CDR3nt: TGTGCCAGCAGCACCTTAGCGGGGTACAATGAGCAGTTCTTC
v_gene: TRBV5-4; j_gene: TRBJ2-7; d_gene: .; abundance: few; CDR3aa: CASSAFPRDKVSYEQYF; CDR3nt: TGTGCCAGCAGCGCATTCCCCCGGGACAAAGTCTCCTACGAGCAGTACTTC
v_gene: TRBV6-2/TRBV6-3; j_gene: TRBJ2-6; d_gene: .; abundance: few; CDR3aa: CASSYSLRASGANVLTF; CDR3nt: TGTGCCAGCAGTTACTCACTCAGGGCTTCCGGGGCCAACGTCCTGACTTTC
v_gene: TRBV20-1; j_gene: TRBJ2-3; d_gene: .; abundance: few; CDR3aa: CSARVSRPSTDTQYF; CDR3nt: TGCAGTGCTAGAGTGAGCCGCCCAAGCACAGATACGCAGTATTTT
v_gene: TRBV6-5; j_gene: TRBJ2-3; d_gene: .; abundance: .; CDR3aa: CASSYGGKGTDTQYF; CDR3nt: TGTGCCAGCAGTTACGGGGGCAAGGGCACAGATACGCAGTATTTT
v_gene: TRBV10-3; j_gene: TRBJ1-1; d_gene: .; abundance: .; CDR3aa: CAISARPIDRDTEAFF; CDR3nt: TGTGCCATCAGTGCAAGACCCATAGACAGAGACACTGAAGCTTTCTTT
v_gene: TRBV28; j_gene: TRBJ2-7; d_gene: TRBD2; abundance: .; CDR3aa: CASSFPRTRPLYEQYF; CDR3nt: TGTGCCAGCAGTTTTCCCAGGACTAGGCCCCTATACGAGCAGTACTTC
v_gene: TRBV7-2; j_gene: TRBJ2-5; d_gene: .; abundance: few; CDR3aa: CASSLGTAGLPETQYF; CDR3nt: TGTGCCAGCAGCTTAGGGACGGCGGGACTGCCAGAGACCCAGTACTTC
v_gene: TRBV7-6; j_gene: TRBJ2-1; d_gene: .; abundance: .; CDR3aa: CASRRGYNEQFF; CDR3nt: TGTGCCAGCAGACGAGGTTACAATGAGCAGTTCTTC
v_gene: TRBV6-2/TRBV6-3; j_gene: TRBJ1-1; d_gene: .; abundance: few; CDR3aa: CASGEIGTEAFF; CDR3nt: TGTGCCAGCGGGGAAATCGGGACTGAAGCTTTCTTT